These T cell receptor beta chains were read from a single sample in a study of T cell changes during pregnancy in multiple sclerosis. Profiled with immunoSEQ multiplex PCR; TCRdb holds only in-frame clones, not every one. The sample contains over 70,000 clones, approximately 94% of which appear only once. Source: peripheral blood, taken in the third trimester of pregnancy. These receptors all stem from a female donor with multiple sclerosis, enrolled in a pregnancy study. Both conserved end residues are part of each CDR3. A D gene is named only where the DNA matches it firmly. Clone size is stated in some rows and not others, as once, few, many or a class when expanded.

>-|TRBD1|TRBV11-2|TRBJ2-7
CASSLTDRGYEQYF
>-|-|TRBV7-2|TRBJ1-1
CASSRGGRNTEAFF
>-|TRBD1|TRBV27|TRBJ2-7
CASSFSTGDTFYEQYF
>-|-|TRBV6-1|TRBJ1-1
CASSVEVGVNTEAFF
>-|TRBD1|TRBV6-5|TRBJ2-7
CASSYSRTGTEQYF
>-|-|TRBV4-1|TRBJ2-1
CASGQESQKNEQFF
>-|-|TRBV9|TRBJ1-2
CASSRGYGYTF
>-|TRBD2|TRBV25-1|TRBJ2-1
CASSGWTSGSLNEQFF
>-|-|TRBV29-1|TRBJ2-1
CSAKYNEQFF
>-|TRBD2|TRBV27|TRBJ2-5
CASSYTGLASRTIVGGDQYF
>-|TRBD2|TRBV27|TRBJ2-1
CASSLLGGRAGEQFF
>-|-|TRBV11-2|TRBJ2-1
CASRSAGTASYNEQFF
>-|-|TRBV18|TRBJ2-3
CASSPVGSSTDTQYF
>-|TRBD2|TRBV5-1|TRBJ2-1
CASASSGVYNEQFF
>-|-|TRBV4-1|TRBJ2-1
CASSQDRTGAFNEQFF
>-|TRBD2|TRBV5-1|TRBJ2-1
CASSLGLADYNEQFF
>-|TRBD2|TRBV6-5|TRBJ2-1
CASRGRGLARNEQFF
>-|-|TRBV6-1|TRBJ2-5
CASSDGPWETQYF
>-|-|TRBV2|TRBJ2-2
CASSEGGLGGAGELFF
>-|TRBD2|TRBV4-2|TRBJ2-1
CASSQALRSGILSGLAGGNEQFF
>-|TRBD2|TRBV7-8|TRBJ2-2
CASSLLITSGRYTGELFF
>-|-|TRBV6-1|TRBJ2-7
CASSEAQTYEQYF
>-|TRBD1|TRBV7-6|TRBJ2-7
CASSSGTGGDEQYF
>once|-|TRBV7-9|TRBJ2-7
CASSLTRRSGTYEQYF
>-|-|TRBV7-2|TRBJ1-3
CASSLGQIGNTIYF
>few|TRBD1|TRBV4-3|TRBJ2-3
CASSGNRGPGTDTQYF
>-|TRBD1|TRBV27|TRBJ1-5
CASSFSGGGQPQHF
>-|-|TRBV19|TRBJ1-5
CASSIDRGGGMVGNQPQHF
>-|TRBD2|TRBV5-4|TRBJ2-2
CASSGGLPVGGELFF
>-|TRBD2|TRBV29-1|TRBJ2-5
CSVVLAGETQYF
>-|-|TRBV19|TRBJ2-7
CATTSAIYEQYF
>-|-|TRBV27|TRBJ2-7
CASSLQGSIDEQYF
>-|-|TRBV6-4|TRBJ2-3
CASSVEQNTDTQYF
>-|-|TRBV28|TRBJ1-3
CASSLRGGTIYF
>-|TRBD1|TRBV7-3|TRBJ2-5
CASSVSRTGQETQYF
>-|TRBD1|TRBV27|TRBJ2-7
CASSAQQGSISEQYF
>-|-|TRBV9|TRBJ1-1
CASSVGQMNTEAFF
>few|-|TRBV19|TRBJ2-7
CASTAQVGSYEQYF
>-|TRBD1|TRBV28|TRBJ1-1
CASSLGQGGSTEAFF
>-|TRBD1|TRBV18|TRBJ1-2
CASSPGTGYGYTF
>-|TRBD1|TRBV19|TRBJ1-1
CASSLGQGNTEAFF